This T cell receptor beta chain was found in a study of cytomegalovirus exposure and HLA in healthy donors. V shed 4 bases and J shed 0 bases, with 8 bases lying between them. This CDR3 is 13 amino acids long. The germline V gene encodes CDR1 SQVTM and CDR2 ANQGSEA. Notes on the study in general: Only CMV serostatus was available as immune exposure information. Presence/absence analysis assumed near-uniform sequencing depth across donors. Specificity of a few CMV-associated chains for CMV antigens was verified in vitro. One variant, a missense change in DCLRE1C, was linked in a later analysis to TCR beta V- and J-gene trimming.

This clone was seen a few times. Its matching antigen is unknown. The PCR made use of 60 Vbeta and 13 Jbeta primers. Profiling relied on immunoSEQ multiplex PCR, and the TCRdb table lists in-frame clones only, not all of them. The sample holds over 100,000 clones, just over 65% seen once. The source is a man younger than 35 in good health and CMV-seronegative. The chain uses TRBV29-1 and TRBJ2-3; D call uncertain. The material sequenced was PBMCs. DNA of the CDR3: TGCAGCGTTGTCCCCTTTAGCACAGATACGCAGTATTTT. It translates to CSVVPFSTDTQYF.